This record concerns one T cell receptor (beta chain) sequence. Its antigen is not known. The V and J ends lost 6 bases and 0 bases respectively, with 15 bases between them. Germline V lookup: CDR1 LNHDA, CDR2 SQIVND (reference sequence). The CDR3 consists of 16 residues. Peripheral blood came from all dose cohorts at three timepoints. These data belong to a study of OX40 agonist ivuxolimab in advanced cancers. For the study at large: Those treated in dose escalation had hepatocellular carcinoma, melanoma, renal cell cancer or head and neck cancer. Study observations and caveats: Also showing low normalized T-cell clonal expansion were some of the nonresponders. Dosing at 0.1 to 3.0 mg/kg was accompanied by clonal expansion of CD4+ and CD8+ blood T cells by week 6.

Sequencing was performed with immunoSEQ multiplex PCR; in TCRdb, only in-frame clones are kept and a portion is missing. The sample carries 81,000 or so clones, 75% to 95% recorded once. This clonotype originated in an adult with an advanced solid tumor such as melanoma, head and neck, liver or kidney cancer. This chain uses TRBV19 with TRBJ2-4, with D tentatively TRBD1 or TRBD2 (6 bases each). The material was CD4+ or CD8+ T cells sorted from blood, obtained in a trial of the OX40 agonist ivuxolimab. The CDR3 region is CASSTPGALAKNIQYF. The CDR3 DNA sequence: TGTGCCAGTAGCACCCCGGGGGCACTAGCCAAAAACATTCAGTACTTC.